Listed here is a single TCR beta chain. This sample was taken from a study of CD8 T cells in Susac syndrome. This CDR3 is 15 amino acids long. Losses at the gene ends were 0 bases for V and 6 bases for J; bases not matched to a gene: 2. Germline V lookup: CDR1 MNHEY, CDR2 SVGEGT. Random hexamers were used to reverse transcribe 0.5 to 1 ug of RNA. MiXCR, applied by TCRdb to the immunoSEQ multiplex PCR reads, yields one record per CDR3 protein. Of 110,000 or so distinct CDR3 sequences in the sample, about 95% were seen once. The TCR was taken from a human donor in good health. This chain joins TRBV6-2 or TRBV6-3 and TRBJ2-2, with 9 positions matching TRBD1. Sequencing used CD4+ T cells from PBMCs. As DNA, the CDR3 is TGTGCCAGCAGTTACTCCGGGACAGGGTCCGGGGAGCTGTTTTTT. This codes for CASSYSGTGSGELFF.